Here is one T cell receptor (beta chain) with its context. The data stem from a study of cytomegalovirus exposure and HLA in healthy donors. The PCR used 60 Vbeta and 13 Jbeta primers. The repertoire was sequenced with immunoSEQ multiplex PCR; TCRdb's copy has only in-frame clones and lacks some. Of over 200,000 clones listed, around 76% are singletons. This CDR3 has 16 residues. CDR1 is SGHTA, CDR2 FQGTGA, per germline. The V gene lost 5 bases and the J gene lost 0 bases, with 14 bases spanning the gap. This chain joins TRBV7-3 and TRBJ2-1; D gene ambiguous. This TCR was sampled from a man aged 40-55 years in good health and CMV-seropositive. Material for sequencing was PBMCs. CDR3 loop: CASSPHISSSYNEQFF. CDR3 nucleotide sequence: TGTGCCAGCAGCCCCCATATCTCTAGCTCCTACAATGAGCAGTTCTTC. Variable domain in full (rest from reference TRBV7-3 and TRBJ2-1): GAGVSQTPSNKVTEKGKYVELRCDPISGHTALYWYRQSLGQGPEFLIYFQGTGAADDSGLPNDRFFAVRPEGSVSTLKIQRTERGDSAVYLCASSPHISSSYNEQFFGPGTRLTVL.